This T cell receptor beta chain appears in the sequencing data of a study of cytomegalovirus exposure and HLA in healthy donors. Researchers ran the PCR with 60 Vbeta and 13 Jbeta primers. The table came from immunoSEQ multiplex PCR; TCRdb's copy has only in-frame clones and leaves some out. The table lists approximately 190,000 clones, around 75% of them singletons, with 6.3% in the top ten. This TCR derives from a man in his forties in good health and CMV-seropositive. The sequencing input was PBMCs.

The CDR3 sequence: CASRGRDRGREQYF. CDR3 DNA: TGTGCCAGCAGGGGGAGGGACAGGGGTCGCGAGCAGTACTTC. The genes are TRBV7-8 and TRBJ2-7; 10 bases fit TRBD1. Germline assignment: CDR1 SGHVS and CDR2 FQNEAQ. Trimming cost V 6 bases and J 6 bases; bases outside gene matches: 8. The CDR3 runs to 14 residues.